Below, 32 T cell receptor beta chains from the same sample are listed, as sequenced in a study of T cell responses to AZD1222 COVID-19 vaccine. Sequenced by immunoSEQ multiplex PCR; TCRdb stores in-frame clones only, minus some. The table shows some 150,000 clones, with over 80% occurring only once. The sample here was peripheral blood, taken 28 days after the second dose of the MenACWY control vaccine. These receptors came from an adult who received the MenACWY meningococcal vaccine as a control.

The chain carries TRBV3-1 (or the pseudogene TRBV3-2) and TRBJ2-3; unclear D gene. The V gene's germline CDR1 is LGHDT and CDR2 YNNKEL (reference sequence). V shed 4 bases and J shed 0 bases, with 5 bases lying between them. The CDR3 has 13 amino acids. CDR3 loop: CASSRGSTDTQYF. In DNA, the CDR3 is TGTGCCAGCAGCCGCGGTAGCACAGATACGCAGTATTTT.

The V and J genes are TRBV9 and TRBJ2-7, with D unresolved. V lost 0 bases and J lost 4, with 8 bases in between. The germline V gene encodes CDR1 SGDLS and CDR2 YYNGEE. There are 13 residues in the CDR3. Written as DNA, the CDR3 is TGTGCCAGCAGCGTAGGCCCGGAGTACGAGCAGTACTTC. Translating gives CASSVGPEYEQYF.

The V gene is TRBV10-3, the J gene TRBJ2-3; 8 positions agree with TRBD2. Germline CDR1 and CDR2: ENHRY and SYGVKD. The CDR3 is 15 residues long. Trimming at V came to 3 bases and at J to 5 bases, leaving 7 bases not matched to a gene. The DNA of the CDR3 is TGTGCCATCAGTGATTCGTCGCGGGAGGTAGATACGCAGTATTTT. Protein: CAISDSSREVDTQYF.

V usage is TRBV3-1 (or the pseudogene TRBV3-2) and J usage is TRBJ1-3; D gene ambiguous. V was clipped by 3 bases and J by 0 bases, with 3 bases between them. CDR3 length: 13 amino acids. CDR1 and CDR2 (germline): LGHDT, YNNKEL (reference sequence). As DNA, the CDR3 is TGTGCCAGCAGCCAGCGCTCTGGAAACACCATATATTTT. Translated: CASSQRSGNTIYF.

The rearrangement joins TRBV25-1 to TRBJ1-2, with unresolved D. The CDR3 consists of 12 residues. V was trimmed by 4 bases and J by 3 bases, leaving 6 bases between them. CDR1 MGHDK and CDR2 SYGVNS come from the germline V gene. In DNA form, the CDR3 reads TGTGCCAGCAGTGGCCCGGACTATGGCTACACCTTC. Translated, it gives CASSGPDYGYTF.

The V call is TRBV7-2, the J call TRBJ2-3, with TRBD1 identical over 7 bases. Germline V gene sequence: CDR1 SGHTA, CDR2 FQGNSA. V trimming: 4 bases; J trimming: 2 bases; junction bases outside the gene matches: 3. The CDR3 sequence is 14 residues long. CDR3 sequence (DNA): TGTGCCAGCAGCTCCGGGACAGACACAGATACGCAGTATTTT. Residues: CASSSGTDTDTQYF.

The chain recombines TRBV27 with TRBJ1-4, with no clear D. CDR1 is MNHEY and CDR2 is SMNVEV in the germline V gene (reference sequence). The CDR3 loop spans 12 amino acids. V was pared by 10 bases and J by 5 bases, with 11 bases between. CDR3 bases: TGTGCCACATCCGGGCAAAATGAAAAACTGTTTTTT. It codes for CATSGQNEKLFF.

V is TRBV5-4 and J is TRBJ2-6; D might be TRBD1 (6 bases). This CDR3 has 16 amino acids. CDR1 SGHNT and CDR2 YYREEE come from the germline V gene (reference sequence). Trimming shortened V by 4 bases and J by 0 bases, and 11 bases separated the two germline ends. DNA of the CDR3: TGTGCCAGCAGCGTGGGACAATACTCTGGGGCCAACGTCCTGACTTTC. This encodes CASSVGQYSGANVLTF.

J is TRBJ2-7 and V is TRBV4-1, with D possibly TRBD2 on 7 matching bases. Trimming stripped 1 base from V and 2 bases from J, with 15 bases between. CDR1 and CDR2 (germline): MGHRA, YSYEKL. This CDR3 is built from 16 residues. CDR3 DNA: TGCGCCAGCAGCCAAGGGCGGGGGCGCCCCCCCTACGAGCAGTACTTC. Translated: CASSQGRGRPPYEQYF.

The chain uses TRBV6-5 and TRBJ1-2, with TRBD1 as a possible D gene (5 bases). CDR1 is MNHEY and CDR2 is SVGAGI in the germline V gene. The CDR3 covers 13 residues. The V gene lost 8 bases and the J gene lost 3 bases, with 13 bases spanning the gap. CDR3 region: CASALSTDYGYTF. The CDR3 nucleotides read TGTGCCAGCGCCCTCTCGACAGACTATGGCTACACCTTC.

CDR3 coding DNA: TGTGCCAGCACCCAGGGTCAGCCCCAGCATTTT. Protein sequence: CASTQGQPQHF. V is TRBV6-5 and J is TRBJ1-5, with D possibly being TRBD1 (5 bases). The V end was cut by 7 bases, the J end by 6 bases, with 7 bases between. Germline V lookup: CDR1 MNHEY, CDR2 SVGAGI. The CDR3 runs to 11 residues.

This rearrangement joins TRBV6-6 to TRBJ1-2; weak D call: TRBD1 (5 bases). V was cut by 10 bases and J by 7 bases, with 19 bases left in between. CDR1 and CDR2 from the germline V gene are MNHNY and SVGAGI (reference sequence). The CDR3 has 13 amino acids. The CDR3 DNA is TGTGCCACGAAGACACAGGTCTCTCCTGGCTACACCTTC. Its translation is CATKTQVSPGYTF.

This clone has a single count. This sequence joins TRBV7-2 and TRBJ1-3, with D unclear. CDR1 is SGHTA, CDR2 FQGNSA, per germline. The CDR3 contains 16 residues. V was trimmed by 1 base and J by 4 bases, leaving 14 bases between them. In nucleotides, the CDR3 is TGTGCCAGCAGCTTAGTAGTAGGTCTAGAAGGAAACACCATATATTTT. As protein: CASSLVVGLEGNTIYF.

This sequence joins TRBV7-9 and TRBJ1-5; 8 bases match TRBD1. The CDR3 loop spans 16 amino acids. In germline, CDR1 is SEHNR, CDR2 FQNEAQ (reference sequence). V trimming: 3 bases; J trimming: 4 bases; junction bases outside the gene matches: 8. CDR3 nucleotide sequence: TGTGCCAGCAGCTTTGCCGGGACAGGAACTAATCAGCCCCAGCATTTT. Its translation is CASSFAGTGTNQPQHF.

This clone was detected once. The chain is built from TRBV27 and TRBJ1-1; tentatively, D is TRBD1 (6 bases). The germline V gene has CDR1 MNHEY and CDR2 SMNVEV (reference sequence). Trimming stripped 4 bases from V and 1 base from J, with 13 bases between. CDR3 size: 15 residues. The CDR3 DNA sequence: TGTGCCAGCAGTTCCTCAGGGGTGGCGAACACTGAAGCTTTCTTT. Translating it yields CASSSSGVANTEAFF.

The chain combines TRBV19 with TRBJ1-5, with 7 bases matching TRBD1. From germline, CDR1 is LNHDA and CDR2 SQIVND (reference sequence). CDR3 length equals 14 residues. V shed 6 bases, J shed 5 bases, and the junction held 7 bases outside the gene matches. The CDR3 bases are TGTGCCAGTAGCAGGACAGGTTCCCATCAGCCCCAGCATTTT. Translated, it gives CASSRTGSHQPQHF.

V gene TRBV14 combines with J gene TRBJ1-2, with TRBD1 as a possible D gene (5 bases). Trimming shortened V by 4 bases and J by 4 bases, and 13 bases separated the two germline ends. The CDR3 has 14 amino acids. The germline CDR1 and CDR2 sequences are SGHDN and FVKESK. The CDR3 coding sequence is TGTGCCAGCAGCCCTCAGACAGCTCCCTATGGCTACACCTTC. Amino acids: CASSPQTAPYGYTF.

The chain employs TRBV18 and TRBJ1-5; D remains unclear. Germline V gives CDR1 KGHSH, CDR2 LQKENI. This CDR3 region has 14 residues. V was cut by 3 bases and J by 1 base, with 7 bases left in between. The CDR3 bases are TGTGCCAGCTCACCGTCCAGGAGCAATCAGCCCCAGCATTTT. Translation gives CASSPSRSNQPQHF.

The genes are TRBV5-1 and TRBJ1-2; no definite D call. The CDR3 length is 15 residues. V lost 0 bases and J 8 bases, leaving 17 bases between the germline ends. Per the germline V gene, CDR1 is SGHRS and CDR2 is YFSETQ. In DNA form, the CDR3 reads TGCGCCAGCAGCTTGGGGTCAGTAACCTATGTCGGCTACACCTTC. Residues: CASSLGSVTYVGYTF.

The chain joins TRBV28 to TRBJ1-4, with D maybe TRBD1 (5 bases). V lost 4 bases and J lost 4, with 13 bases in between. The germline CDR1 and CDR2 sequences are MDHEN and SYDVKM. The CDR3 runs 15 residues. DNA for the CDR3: TGTGCCAGCAGTTACCCAGGGAGTCGTAATGAAAAACTGTTTTTT. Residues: CASSYPGSRNEKLFF. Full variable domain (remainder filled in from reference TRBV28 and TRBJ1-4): DVKVTQSSRYLVKRTGEKVFLECVQDMDHENMFWYRQDPGLGLRLIYFSYDVKMKEKGDIPEGYSVSREKKERFSLILESASTNQTSMYLCASSYPGSRNEKLFFGSGTQLSVL.

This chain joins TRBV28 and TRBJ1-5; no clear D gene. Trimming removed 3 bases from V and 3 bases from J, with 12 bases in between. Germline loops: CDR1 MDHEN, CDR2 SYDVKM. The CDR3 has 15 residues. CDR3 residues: CASSFPFLLNQPQHF. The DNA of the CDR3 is TGTGCCAGCAGTTTCCCCTTTCTTCTCAATCAGCCCCAGCATTTT.

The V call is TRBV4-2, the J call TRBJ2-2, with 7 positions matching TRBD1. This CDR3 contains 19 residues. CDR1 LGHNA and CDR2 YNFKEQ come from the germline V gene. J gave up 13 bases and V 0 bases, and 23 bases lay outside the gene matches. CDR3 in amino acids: CASSQDPHSLSDRVGSLFF. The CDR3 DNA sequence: TGTGCCAGCAGCCAAGATCCCCACTCCCTTTCAGACAGGGTCGGGTCGCTGTTTTTT.

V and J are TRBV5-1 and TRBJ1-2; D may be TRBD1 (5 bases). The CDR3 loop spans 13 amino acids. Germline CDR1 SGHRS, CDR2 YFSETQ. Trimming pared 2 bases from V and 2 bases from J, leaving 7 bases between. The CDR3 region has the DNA TGCGCCAGCAGCTTCGGGGCGAACTATGGCTACACCTTC. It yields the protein CASSFGANYGYTF.

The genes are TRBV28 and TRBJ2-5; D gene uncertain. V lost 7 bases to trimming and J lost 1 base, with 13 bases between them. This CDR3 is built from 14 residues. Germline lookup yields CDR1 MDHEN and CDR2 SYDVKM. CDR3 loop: CASTLGNGQETQYF. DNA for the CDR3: TGTGCCAGCACCTTGGGAAACGGCCAAGAGACCCAGTACTTC.

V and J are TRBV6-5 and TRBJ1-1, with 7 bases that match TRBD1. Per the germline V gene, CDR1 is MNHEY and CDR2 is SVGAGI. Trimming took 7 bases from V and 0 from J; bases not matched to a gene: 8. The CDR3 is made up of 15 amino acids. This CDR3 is CASNYRGQLNTEAFF. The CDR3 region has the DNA TGTGCCAGCAACTATAGGGGACAGCTGAACACTGAAGCTTTCTTT.

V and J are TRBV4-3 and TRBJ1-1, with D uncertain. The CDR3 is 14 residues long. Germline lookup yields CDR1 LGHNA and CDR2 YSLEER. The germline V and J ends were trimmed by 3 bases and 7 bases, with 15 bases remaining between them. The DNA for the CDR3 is TGCGCCAGCAGCCACACCGGGAGTTCGGGTGAAGCTTTCTTT. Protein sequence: CASSHTGSSGEAFF.

In DNA form, the CDR3 reads TGTGCCAGCAGTTCCCGCCGCTACGAGCAGTACTTC. It is translated as CASSSRRYEQYF. The J gene is TRBJ2-7, the V gene TRBV28; D remains ambiguous. V shed 4 bases and J shed 3 bases, with 7 bases lying between them. Germline CDR1 and CDR2: MDHEN and SYDVKM. The CDR3 covers 12 residues.

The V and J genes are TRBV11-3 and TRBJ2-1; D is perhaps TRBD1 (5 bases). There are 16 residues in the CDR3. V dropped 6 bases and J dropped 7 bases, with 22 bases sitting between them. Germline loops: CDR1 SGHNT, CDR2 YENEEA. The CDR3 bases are TGTGCCAGCAGTCGAGATGACAGCCTCTATGGAAATGAGCAGTTCTTC. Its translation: CASSRDDSLYGNEQFF. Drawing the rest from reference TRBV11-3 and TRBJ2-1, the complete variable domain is EAGVVQSPRYKIIEKKQPVAFWCNPISGHNTLYWYLQNLGQGPELLIRYENEEAVDDSQLPKDRFSAERLKGVDSTLKIQPAELGDSAVYLCASSRDDSLYGNEQFFGPGTRLTVL.

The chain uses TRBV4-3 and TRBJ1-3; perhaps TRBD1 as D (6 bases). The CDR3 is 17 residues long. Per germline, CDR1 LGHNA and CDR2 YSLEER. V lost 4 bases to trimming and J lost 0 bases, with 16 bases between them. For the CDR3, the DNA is TGCGCCAGCAGCCTAAATAGAGACAGGTTCTCTGGAAACACCATATATTTT. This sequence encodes CASSLNRDRFSGNTIYF.

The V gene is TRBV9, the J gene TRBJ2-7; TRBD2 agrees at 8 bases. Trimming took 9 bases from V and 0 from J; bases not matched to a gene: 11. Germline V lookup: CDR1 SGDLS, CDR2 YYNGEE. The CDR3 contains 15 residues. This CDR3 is CAIPFGSGASYEQYF. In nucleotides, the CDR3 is TGTGCCATCCCTTTTGGTAGCGGGGCCTCCTACGAGCAGTACTTC.

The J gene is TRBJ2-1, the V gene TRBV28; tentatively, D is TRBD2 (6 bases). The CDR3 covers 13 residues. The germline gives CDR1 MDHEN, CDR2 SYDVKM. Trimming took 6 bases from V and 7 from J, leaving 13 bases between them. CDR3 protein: CASRRRGRNEQFF. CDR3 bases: TGTGCCAGCAGAAGAAGAGGGAGGAATGAGCAGTTCTTC.

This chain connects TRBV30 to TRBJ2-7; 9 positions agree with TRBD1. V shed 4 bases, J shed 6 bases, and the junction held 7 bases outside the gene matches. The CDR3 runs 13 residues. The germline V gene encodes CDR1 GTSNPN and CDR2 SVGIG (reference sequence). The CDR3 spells CAWTGTGPSEQYF. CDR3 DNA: TGTGCCTGGACCGGGACAGGGCCTTCCGAGCAGTACTTC.